Included here is one TCR beta chain sequence, with context. This record belongs to a study of blood T cell repertoires in COVID-19. About the research overall: Acute-phase and convalescent COVID-19 samples originated in the United States, Italy and Spain. The analysed material was cDNA or gDNA that came from T cells, B-cell-depleted T cells, or PBMCs.

Clones were sequenced by immunoSEQ multiplex PCR, and TCRdb holds only the in-frame ones, with some missing. Here the sample spans 80,000 to 95,000 clones, about nine tenths being singletons. The origin of this receptor is a man aged 50 to 60 with active or convalescent COVID-19. Material for sequencing was peripheral blood.

Written as DNA, the CDR3 is TGTGCCAGCAGCTTAGTAGGGGGCGGGCCGGGGAATGAGCAGTTCTTC. Its protein is CASSLVGGGPGNEQFF. V gene TRBV7-9 combines with J gene TRBJ2-1; 7 nucleotides align to TRBD1. CDR1 SEHNR and CDR2 FQNEAQ come from the germline V gene (reference sequence). The CDR3 runs 16 residues. Trimming at V came to 1 base and at J to 7 bases, leaving 10 bases not matched to a gene.